This record looks at one TCR beta chain sequence and its context. TCRdb's table, derived via immunoSEQ multiplex PCR, lists solely in-frame clones and lacks some. The table lists fewer than 200,000 clones, roughly 84% of them singletons. The sample originates from a study of blood T cell repertoires in COVID-19. Germline V gene sequence: CDR1 ENHRY, CDR2 SYGVKD. The trim removed 8 bases at V and 6 bases at J, leaving 6 bases unmatched. This CDR3 comprises 12 residues. The TCR sequence derives from a human donor in a cohort sampled during active COVID-19. The chain couples TRBV10-3 to TRBJ1-2, with 7 bases aligning to TRBD1. Sequencing input: peripheral blood. The CDR3 is CAIYYRGDGYTF. The CDR3 bases are TGTGCCATCTATTACAGGGGTGATGGCTACACCTTC.